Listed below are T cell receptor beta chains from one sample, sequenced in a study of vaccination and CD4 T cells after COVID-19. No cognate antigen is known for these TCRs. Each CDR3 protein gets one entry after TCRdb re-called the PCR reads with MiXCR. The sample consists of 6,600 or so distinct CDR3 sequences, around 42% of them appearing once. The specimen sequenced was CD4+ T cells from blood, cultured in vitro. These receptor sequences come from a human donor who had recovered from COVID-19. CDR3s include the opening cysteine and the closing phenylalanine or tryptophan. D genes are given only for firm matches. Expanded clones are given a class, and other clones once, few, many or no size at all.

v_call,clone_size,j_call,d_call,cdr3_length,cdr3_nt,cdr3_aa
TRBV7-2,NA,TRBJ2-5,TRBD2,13,TGTGCCACAGGACTAGCGGGGGGGGAGACCCAGTACTTC,CATGLAGGETQYF
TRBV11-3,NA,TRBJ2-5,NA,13,TGTGCCAGCAGCTTGGGATTCCAAGAGACCCAGTACTTC,CASSLGFQETQYF
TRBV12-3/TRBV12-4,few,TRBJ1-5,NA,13,TGTGCCAGCACTATACGCGCGGATCAGCCCCAGCATTTT,CASTIRADQPQHF
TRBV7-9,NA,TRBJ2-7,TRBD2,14,TGTGCCAGCAGCTTCGGACTAGCGGGGGTGAAGCAGTACTTC,CASSFGLAGVKQYF
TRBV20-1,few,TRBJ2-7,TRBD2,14,TGCAGTGCTAGAAAACCGGGACTAGGTAACGAGCAGTACTTC,CSARKPGLGNEQYF
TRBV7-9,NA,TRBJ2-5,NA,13,TGTGCCAGCAGCTCCCGATTAGGCGAGACCCAGTACTTC,CASSSRLGETQYF
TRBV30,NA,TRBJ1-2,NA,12,TGTGCCTGGAGTCCCACCAACTATGGCTACACCTTC,CAWSPTNYGYTF
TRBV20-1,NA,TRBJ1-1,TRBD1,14,TGCAGTGCCGCGAATCAGGGGGCTGCCTTTGAAGCTTTCTTT,CSAANQGAAFEAFF
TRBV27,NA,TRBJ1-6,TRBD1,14,TGTGCCAGCTCGACCGGGACAGGGAGTTCACCCCTCCACTTT,CASSTGTGSSPLHF
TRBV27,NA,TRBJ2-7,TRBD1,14,TGTGCCAGCAGTACCTGGACAGGTGACTACGAGCAGTACTTC,CASSTWTGDYEQYF
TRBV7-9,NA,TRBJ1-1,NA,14,TGTGCCAGCAGCCGGACGGGTCGAGGGACTGAAGCTTTCTTT,CASSRTGRGTEAFF
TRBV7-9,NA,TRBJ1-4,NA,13,TGTGCCAGCAGCTTGATGACCGGGGAAAAACTGTTTTTT,CASSLMTGEKLFF
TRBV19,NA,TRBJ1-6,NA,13,TGTGCCAGCACCCAGCAGGCTGCTTCACCCCTCCACTTT,CASTQQAASPLHF
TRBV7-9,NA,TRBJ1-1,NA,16,TGTGCCAGCAGCTTCATCCGGGGGATTGGTGTCGCTGAAGCTTTCTTT,CASSFIRGIGVAEAFF
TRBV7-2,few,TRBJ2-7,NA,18,TGTGCCAGCAGCTTAGCTCCCACAACAGGTAGTGAGGCCTACGAGCAGTACTTC,CASSLAPTTGSEAYEQYF
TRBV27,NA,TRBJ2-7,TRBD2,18,TGTGCCAGCAGTCCTGTCGGTGGGGGGCTAGCGGGAGATGACGAGCAGTACTTC,CASSPVGGGLAGDDEQYF
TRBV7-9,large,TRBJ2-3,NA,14,TGTGCCAGCAGCCAAACCGTGGGTGCAGATACGCAGTATTTT,CASSQTVGADTQYF
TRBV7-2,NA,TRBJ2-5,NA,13,TGTGCCAGCAGCTTAATCGACTGGGGGACCCAGTACTTC,CASSLIDWGTQYF
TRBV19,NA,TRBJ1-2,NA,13,TGTGCCAGTCAAGGCAGAAGCAACTATGGCTACACCTTC,CASQGRSNYGYTF
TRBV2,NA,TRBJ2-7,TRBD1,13,TGTGCCAGCGGTGGGGACAGCTCCTACGAGCAGTACTTC,CASGGDSSYEQYF
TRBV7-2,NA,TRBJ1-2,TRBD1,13,TGTGCCAGCAGCGCGGGACAGGGGGCTCTGAACACCTTC,CASSAGQGALNTF
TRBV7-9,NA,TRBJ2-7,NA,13,TGTGCCGGGGGTCAAGCTGCGACCTACGAGCAGTACTTC,CAGGQAATYEQYF
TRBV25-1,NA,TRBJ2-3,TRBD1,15,TGTGCCAGCAGCTTGACAGGGGTGGTTCCAGATACGCAGTATTTT,CASSLTGVVPDTQYF
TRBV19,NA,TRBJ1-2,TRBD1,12,TGTGCCAGTAGCCAGGGGGTGCTTGGCTACACCTTC,CASSQGVLGYTF
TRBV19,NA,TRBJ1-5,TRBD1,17,TGTGCCAGTAGATCCCCTCGGGACAGGGGACCCAATCAGCCCCAGCATTTT,CASRSPRDRGPNQPQHF
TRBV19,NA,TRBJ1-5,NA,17,TGTGCCAGTAGCCGTGGAGGGGCCTGGGGTGGAAATCAGCCCCAGCATTTT,CASSRGGAWGGNQPQHF
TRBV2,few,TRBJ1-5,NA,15,TGTGCCAGCAGTGCTACAGGGAATTCGGGGCAGCCCCAGCATTTT,CASSATGNSGQPQHF
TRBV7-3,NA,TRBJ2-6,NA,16,TGTGCCAGCAGCTTATCCCTCGGGTCGGGGGCCAACGTCCTGACTTTC,CASSLSLGSGANVLTF
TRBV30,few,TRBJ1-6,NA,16,TGTGCCTGGAGCCTTGTGGGTAGGCCCTATAATTCACCCCTCCACTTT,CAWSLVGRPYNSPLHF
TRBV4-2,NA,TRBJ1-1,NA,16,TGTGCCAGCAGCCAAAGTGCTGGGTATCTGAACACTGAAGCTTTCTTT,CASSQSAGYLNTEAFF
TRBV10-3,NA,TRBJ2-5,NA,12,TGTGCCATCGGGCCGTACCAAGAGACCCAGTACTTC,CAIGPYQETQYF
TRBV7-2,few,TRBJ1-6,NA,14,TGTGCCAGCAGCTTAGCGGGGAACAATTCACCCCTCCACTTT,CASSLAGNNSPLHF
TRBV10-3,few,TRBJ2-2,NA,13,TGTGCCTCCGGAGAGCGGAACACCGGGGAGCTGTTTTTT,CASGERNTGELFF
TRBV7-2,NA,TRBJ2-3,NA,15,TGTGCCAGCAGCCGAGGGGGGCCATCAGTAGATACGCAGTATTTT,CASSRGGPSVDTQYF
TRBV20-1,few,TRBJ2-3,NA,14,TGCAGTGCTAGAAGACGGGACGGCACAGATACGCAGTATTTT,CSARRRDGTDTQYF
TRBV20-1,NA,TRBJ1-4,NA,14,TGCAGTGCTAGAAAGGGGAACTCTAATGAAAAACTGTTTTTT,CSARKGNSNEKLFF
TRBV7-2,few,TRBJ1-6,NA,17,TGTGCCAGCAGCTTAAGGGGGGGTTACTCCTATAATTCACCCCTCCACTTT,CASSLRGGYSYNSPLHF
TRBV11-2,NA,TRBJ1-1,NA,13,TGTGCCAGCAGCCCCACTATGTACACTGAAGCTTTCTTT,CASSPTMYTEAFF
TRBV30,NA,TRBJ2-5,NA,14,TGTGCCTGGGGTGCGGGTAGCGGTCAAGAGACCCAGTACTTC,CAWGAGSGQETQYF
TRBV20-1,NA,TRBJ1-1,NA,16,TGCAGTGCTAGAGATCGGATTTTCGTAGGGGTCGCTGAAGCTTTCTTT,CSARDRIFVGVAEAFF
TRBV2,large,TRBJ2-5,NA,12,TGTGCCAGCTATGTGAGTCGAGAGACCCAGTACTTC,CASYVSRETQYF
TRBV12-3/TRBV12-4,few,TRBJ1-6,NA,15,TGTGCCAGCAAGCCGGAGGGAACACTCCTCTCACCCCTCCACTTT,CASKPEGTLLSPLHF
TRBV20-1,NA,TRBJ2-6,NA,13,TGCAGTGCCGCCCGATGGGGGGCCAACGTCCTGACTTTC,CSAARWGANVLTF
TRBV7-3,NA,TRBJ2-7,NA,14,TGTGCCAGCAGCGACCGTCCAGCGCCAAGGGAGCAGTACTTC,CASSDRPAPREQYF
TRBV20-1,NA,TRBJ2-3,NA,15,TGCAGTGCTAGAGATCCGGGACAAGTCTTGCATACGCAGTATTTT,CSARDPGQVLHTQYF
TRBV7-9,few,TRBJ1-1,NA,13,TGTGCCAGCAGCTTACAACAGGGAAAAGAAGCTTTCTTT,CASSLQQGKEAFF
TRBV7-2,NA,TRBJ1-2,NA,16,TGTGCCAGCAGCCCATATGCTCCGGACCTAGACTATGGCTACACCTTC,CASSPYAPDLDYGYTF
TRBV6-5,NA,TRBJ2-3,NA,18,TGTGCCAGCAGTTACTCGGGGGCTGGAATATCTAGCACAGATACGCAGTATTTT,CASSYSGAGISSTDTQYF
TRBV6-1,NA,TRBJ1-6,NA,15,TGTGCCAGCAGCGCCATCCAGGGGAGCGACTCACCCCTCCACTTT,CASSAIQGSDSPLHF
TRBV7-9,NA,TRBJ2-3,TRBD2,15,TGCGCCAGCAGCGGGACTAGCGGGGTCGCCGGTAAGCAGTATTTT,CASSGTSGVAGKQYF
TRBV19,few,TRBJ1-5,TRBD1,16,TGTGCCAGTACCAAGGGGGCGGCCTGGAGCAATCAGCCCCAGCATTTT,CASTKGAAWSNQPQHF
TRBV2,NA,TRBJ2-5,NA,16,TGTGCCAGCAGCGGGCGCTACAGCGGGCAACAAGAGACCCAGTACTTC,CASSGRYSGQQETQYF
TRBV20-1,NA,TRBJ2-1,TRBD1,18,TGCAGTGCTAGGGACAGGGGATACGGGGGGACCTTCTACAATGAGCAGTTCTTC,CSARDRGYGGTFYNEQFF